Listed here is a single TCR beta chain. The sample originates from a study of blood T cell repertoires in COVID-19. About the study: Whether acute or convalescent, the COVID-19 samples came from the United States, Italy and Spain.

Cohort allocation depended upon clinical history that participants reported. The table came from immunoSEQ multiplex PCR; TCRdb's copy has only in-frame clones and leaves some out. The table records about 240,000 clones, 80% to 90% of them present only once. This receptor was taken from a woman between 40 and 50 years old who had been exposed to COVID-19. The source material was PBMCs or T cells enriched from blood (not recorded which).

For the CDR3, the DNA is TGTGCCAGCACGGTTACAGTTAACTATGGCTACACCTTC. Its protein product is CASTVTVNYGYTF. The chain carries TRBV28 and TRBJ1-2; D is uncertain. Germline lookup yields CDR1 MDHEN and CDR2 SYDVKM. Trimming removed 7 bases at V and 1 base at J, with 10 bases between. This CDR3 has 13 amino acids.